Reported below is one TCR beta chain. The target of this receptor is not known. No much larger clone is present one base from it, and per-base qualities are unavailable. According to the germline V gene, CDR1 reads SGHTA and CDR2 reads FQGNSA. The CDR3 sequence holds 16 residues, the cysteine and phenylalanine included. The retained sequence is limited to the CDR3, 48 bases, with the frame set at the first base. Trimming leaves V shorter by 4 bases and J shorter by 6 bases, with the junction holding 10 bases beyond the gene matches. TCR CDR3 regions were amplified from genomic DNA by multiplex PCR using the deep immunoSEQ assay. Genomic DNA extracted from each cell subset was distributed evenly over all wells of several immunoSEQ 96-well plates, and each plate served as one replicate. For sorted subsets, about 200 ng genomic DNA, equal to tens of thousands of T cell genomes, was loaded into each replicate PCR. Purified libraries were quantified with a Qubit 3.0 fluorometer, sized on a Bioanalyzer 2100, and re-quantified with the KAPA Library Quantification kit. Every immunoSEQ 96-well plate was sequenced on a dedicated single-read 150-cycle Illumina NextSeq 550 flow cell. In the source study's methods: Because the immunoSEQ output included only junctional sequences and no quality scores, the filtering could not be the same as the filtering used for full-length reads. To assign V/J genes and CDR3, sequences were annotated using PyIR, a Python wrapper for IgBLAST v1.9, with IMGT germline references. Reads were removed for weak V/J assignments (E-value above 1e-6), missing CDR3, stop codons, out-of-frame junctions, or ambiguous translated residues. V3J clonotypes were defined by identical inferred V gene, J gene, and CDR3 amino acid sequence. Percentage overlap between repertoires was calculated by dividing the number of shared unique clonotypes by the size of the smaller repertoire. Repertoire richness was assessed with RTK rarefaction, the Chao1 estimator, and Recon v2.1 estimates of unobserved clonotypes. Generation probabilities for all TCRbeta clonotypes obtained by the gDNA method from four donors were computed using OLGA. As stored in TCRdb, this immuneACCESS dataset retains in-frame rearrangements with V and J assigned. A fraction of the clones does not appear; measured against another copy, unresolved V genes explain less than half of the discrepancy, and the remainder lacks a known reason. V, J and clone size derive from that table, while D and trimming were established from the DNA sequence. This sample comprises 2 million to 2.5 million clones, more than 85% of them detected only once. The ten largest clonotypes hold under 0.45% of the sample.

The record originates from a study of shared clonotypes between healthy human individuals (dated by TCRdb to 2019 to 2021). For the study in its entirety: Three men and a couple of women, aged 18 to 49 years, made up the cohort. To increase sequencing depth and limit assay-specific biases, different laboratories used diverse techniques to prepare libraries and sequence TCR repertoires. For each donor, CD4 naive and CD4 memory were each given three plates, CD8 naive was given two plates, and CD8 memory was given one plate. To estimate repertoire size and how much clonotype sharing occurs between individuals, the study deeply sequenced the blood TCR repertoires of five healthy adults. Between about 0.85 and 8.9 billion PBMCs per donor were obtained by leukapheresis.

The donors were healthy, HIV-negative adults who had no recently reported acute infections or vaccinations. Every donor was a Caucasian adult residing in Nashville, Tennessee, USA. CD4+ T cells were enriched by magnetic negative selection, after which naive cells were positively selected on CD45RA and the negative fraction was taken as the memory subset. Blood was collected by leukapheresis, and PBMCs were isolated by Ficoll-Histopaque density gradient centrifugation and then cryopreserved in liquid nitrogen vapor phase. Analytical flow cytometry was used to check the purity and quantity of every magnetically sorted T cell population. Genomic DNA was isolated from each sorted fraction and quantified by UV absorbance on a Nanodrop 2000c. General study outcomes and caveats: Clonotypes shared by all four sorted-subset donors showed higher generation probabilities than non-shared clonotypes. Even with the large sequencing depth, rarefaction of the sorted-subset datasets indicated that sequencing was incomplete. Because the study included only a small number of donors, the genetic and exposure-history diversity represented was limited. Estimated clonotype richness was generally larger for naive than for memory subsets. When a handful of donors were compared, the shared fraction of clonotypes was about 5% for naive CD4, around 3.6% for naive CD8, about 2.4% for memory CD4, and less than 0.5% for memory CD8. Only blood was sampled, and tissue TCR repertoires likely differ from those in blood. Pairwise subsampling indicated that sequencing depth was expected to affect the degree of clonotype sharing among donors.

The sequence was obtained from a man between 18 and 29 years old in good health. Some clones in this sample may be carry-over from other donors' samples. The sequence joins TRBV7-2 to TRBJ2-5; 11 junctional bases match TRBD2. The sample taken for sequencing was naive CD4+ T cells from PBMCs. The cell subset or site label, read with the paper, signifies: CD45RA+ positively selected. The DNA sequence follows: TGTGCCAGCAGCTCGGAGCTAGCGGGAGGCGGGAAGACCCAGTACTTC. It is translated as CASSSELAGGGKTQYF.